These 28 T cell receptor beta chains came from one sample sequenced in a study of blood T cell repertoires in COVID-19. TCRdb's table, derived via immunoSEQ multiplex PCR, lists solely in-frame clones and lacks some. The top ten hold roughly 0.53% of the sample, which has about 150,000 clones, roughly 86% seen once. Sequencing input: peripheral blood. The receptors come from a man in his sixties with COVID-19, enrolled during active disease.

The chain joins TRBV11-2 to TRBJ1-5, with D uncertain. Trimming removed 1 base at V and 3 bases at J, with 4 bases between. This CDR3 is built from 13 residues. The germline gives CDR1 SGHAT, CDR2 FQNNGV. CDR3 coding DNA: TGTGCCAGCAGCTTAGCTGTCAATCAGCCCCAGCATTTT. This translates into CASSLAVNQPQHF.

The chain carries TRBV4-3 and TRBJ2-1; 11 bases agree with TRBD2. The CDR3 runs to 18 residues. Per germline, CDR1 LGHNA and CDR2 YSLEER. Losses at the gene ends were 0 bases for V and 7 bases for J; bases not matched to a gene: 11. CDR3 sequence: CASSQDWLAGGIGNEQFF. CDR3 DNA sequence: TGCGCCAGCAGCCAAGATTGGCTAGCGGGAGGCATAGGGAATGAGCAGTTCTTC.

The chain has TRBV29-1 and TRBJ1-4; TRBD1 matches at 7 bases. CDR1 and CDR2 from the germline V gene are SQVTM and ANQGSEA. The CDR3 is made up of 14 amino acids. V dropped 7 bases and J dropped 4; count of bases not matched to a gene: 9. CDR3 loop: CSGASGQSNEKLFF. In nucleotides, the CDR3 is TGCAGCGGCGCATCGGGACAGAGTAATGAAAAACTGTTTTTT.

This rearrangement joins TRBV19 to TRBJ1-5; D not certain. This CDR3 has 14 amino acids. Germline values: CDR1 LNHDA, CDR2 SQIVND (reference sequence). The germline V and J ends were trimmed by 7 bases and 0 bases, with 10 bases remaining between them. The CDR3 reads CASNNQASNQPQHF. The CDR3 region has the DNA TGTGCCAGTAACAACCAGGCTAGCAATCAGCCCCAGCATTTT. The whole variable domain, remainder taken from reference TRBV19 and TRBJ1-5, is DGGITQSPKYLFRKEGQNVTLSCEQNLNHDAMYWYRQDPGQGLRLIYYSQIVNDFQKGDIAEGYSVSREKKESFPLTVTSAQKNPTAFYLCASNNQASNQPQHFGDGTRLSIL.

J is TRBJ1-1 and V is TRBV28; D is unresolved. With 7 bases removed from V and 1 base from J, the gap between germline ends came to 10 bases. This CDR3 is built from 13 residues. Looked up from germline, CDR1 is MDHEN and CDR2 is SYDVKM. This chain's CDR3 is CASTRPWNTEAFF. For the CDR3, the DNA is TGTGCCAGCACCAGGCCTTGGAACACTGAAGCTTTCTTT. Variable domain in full (rest from reference TRBV28 and TRBJ1-1): DVKVTQSSRYLVKRTGEKVFLECVQDMDHENMFWYRQDPGLGLRLIYFSYDVKMKEKGDIPEGYSVSREKKERFSLILESASTNQTSMYLCASTRPWNTEAFFGQGTRLTVV.

The chain has TRBV11-3 and TRBJ1-1; TRBD1 aligns across 7 bases. Germline V CDR1 and CDR2: SGHNT, YENEEA. V was clipped by 4 bases and J by 7 bases; unmatched bases: 6. There are 13 residues in the CDR3. Written as DNA, the CDR3 is TGTGCCAGCAGCTCCCGCCGGGACAGTGAAGCTTTCTTT. This sequence encodes CASSSRRDSEAFF.

This sequence joins TRBV5-5 and TRBJ1-1; a weak D match, TRBD1 (6 bases). Germline V gene lookup returns CDR1 SGHKS and CDR2 YYEKEE (reference sequence). Trimming pared 5 bases from V and 1 base from J, leaving 12 bases between. The CDR3 extends over 14 amino acids. The CDR3 bases are TGTGCCAGCAGGCCACAGGGACAGAACACTGAAGCTTTCTTT. Residues: CASRPQGQNTEAFF.

The chain employs TRBV28 and TRBJ1-2; TRBD1 might be the D (6 bases). The CDR3 runs 12 residues. Germline V gene data show CDR1 as MDHEN and CDR2 as SYDVKM. Trimming took off 6 bases at V and 8 bases at J, with 13 bases between the two ends. This chain's CDR3 is CASSSDRRGYTF. The CDR3, as DNA: TGTGCCAGCAGCTCAGACAGGCGGGGCTACACCTTC.

This clone was observed a few times. The chain has TRBV6-2 or TRBV6-3 and TRBJ1-1; TRBD1 matches 10 bases. Losses at the gene ends were 2 bases for V and 3 bases for J; bases not matched to a gene: 6. Germline V gene data show CDR1 as MNHEY and CDR2 as SVGEGT. The CDR3 totals 16 residues. The CDR3 sequence is CASSYPTGGRDTEAFF. The CDR3 coding sequence is TGTGCCAGCAGTTACCCGACAGGGGGCCGGGACACTGAAGCTTTCTTT.

The chain has TRBV6-2 or TRBV6-3 and TRBJ1-6; no clear D gene. Germline CDR1 and CDR2: MNHEY and SVGEGT. With 5 bases removed from V and 9 bases from J, the gap between germline ends came to 20 bases. This CDR3 spans 16 amino acids. The CDR3 loop reads CASSITTGPGGSPLHF. DNA of the CDR3: TGTGCCAGCAGTATCACGACCGGGCCCGGAGGTTCACCCCTCCACTTT.

The chain joins TRBV6-5 to TRBJ2-1; the D is unclear. CDR3 size: 11 residues. V gave up 5 bases and J gave up 10 bases, with 9 bases separating them. From germline, CDR1 is MNHEY and CDR2 SVGAGI. The CDR3: CASSSSVEQFF. CDR3 nucleotide sequence: TGTGCCAGCAGTAGCTCGGTAGAGCAGTTCTTC.

J is TRBJ1-2 and V is TRBV4-2; 8 nucleotides match TRBD1. The V segment lost 0 bases and the J segment 5 bases; nucleotides outside the gene matches: 5. The germline gives CDR1 LGHNA, CDR2 YNFKEQ. The CDR3 totals 15 residues. CDR3 region: CASSQEKTGAYGYTF. In DNA, the CDR3 is TGTGCCAGCAGCCAAGAAAAGACAGGGGCTTATGGCTACACCTTC.

This clone was seen only once. At one of its ends the junction is not consistent with the germline gene, which may arise from a read error. The chain combines TRBV7-7 with TRBJ2-2; D gene uncertain. This CDR3 is 17 amino acids long. CDR1 is SSHAT and CDR2 is FNYEAQ in the germline V gene (reference sequence). The CDR3 reads CASSLKVFTGEAGELFF. The CDR3 DNA follows: TGTGCTAGCAGCTTAAAGGTTTTCACGGGTGAGGCCGGGGAGCTGTTTTTT.

The table lists this clone with a count of one. The chain joins TRBV7-9 to TRBJ2-1; 8 nucleotides agree with TRBD2. The CDR3 extends over 15 amino acids. In germline, CDR1 is SEHNR, CDR2 FQNEAQ (reference sequence). With 3 bases clipped from V and 9 bases from J, the junction kept 10 bases outside the gene matches. CDR3 coding DNA: TGTGCCAGCAGCTTTCCCCCGGGACTAGGGGTTGAGCAGTTCTTC. This gives the protein CASSFPPGLGVEQFF.

The chain combines TRBV6-5 with TRBJ2-5; 8 nucleotides align to TRBD1. V was clipped by 0 bases and J by 4 bases; unmatched bases: 7. The germline V gene has CDR1 MNHEY and CDR2 SVGAGI. CDR3 length: 16 residues. In nucleotides, the CDR3 is TGTGCCAGCAGTTACTCGAGGGCGACAGGGGCAGAGACCCAGTACTTC. Amino acids: CASSYSRATGAETQYF.

In its sample, this clone was seen once. V and J are TRBV20-1 and TRBJ1-2; D is ambiguous. The CDR3 contains 8 residues. Germline loops: CDR1 DFQATT, CDR2 SNEGSKA (reference sequence). V lost 6 bases to trimming and J lost 11 bases, with 7 bases between them. CDR3 protein: CSAQEYTF. The CDR3 nucleotides are TGCAGTGCCCAGGAATACACCTTC.

J is TRBJ2-5 and V is TRBV18; D is perhaps TRBD1 (6 bases). Germline CDR1 and CDR2: KGHSH and LQKENI. Trimming took off 1 base at V and 0 bases at J, with 12 bases between the two ends. This CDR3 has 16 residues. DNA of the CDR3: TGTGCCAGCTCACCACGGGACACCCCCTACCAAGAGACCCAGTACTTC. Translation gives CASSPRDTPYQETQYF.

V and J are TRBV6-6 and TRBJ1-1; a possible D gene is TRBD1 (6 bases). The CDR3 consists of 13 residues. V dropped 2 bases and J dropped 3 bases, with 7 bases sitting between them. CDR1 and CDR2 (germline): MNHNY, SVGAGI (reference sequence). CDR3 sequence: CASSYKGDTEAFF. CDR3 nucleotide sequence: TGTGCCAGCAGTTACAAGGGGGACACTGAAGCTTTCTTT.

This chain connects TRBV30 to TRBJ1-1; D gene ambiguous. Germline values: CDR1 GTSNPN, CDR2 SVGIG (reference sequence). V lost 1 base and J lost 8, with 14 bases in between. The CDR3 has 13 amino acids. The CDR3 DNA reads as TGTGCCTGGAGTGCAGACTTGGCCGTCGAAGCTTTCTTT. Encoded protein: CAWSADLAVEAFF. The whole variable domain, remainder taken from reference TRBV30 and TRBJ1-1, is SQTIHQWPATLVQPVGSPLSLECTVEGTSNPNLYWYRQAAGRGLQLLFYSVGIGQISSEVPQNLSASRPQDRQFILSSKKLLLSDSGFYLCAWSADLAVEAFFGQGTRLTVV.

The chain uses TRBV19 and TRBJ2-2; TRBD2 might be the D (7 bases). The CDR3 runs to 15 residues. Germline CDR1 and CDR2: LNHDA and SQIVND (reference sequence). The ends were cut back, 6 bases at V and 2 bases at J, with 13 bases in the middle. CDR3 sequence (DNA): TGTGCCAGTAGGGCGGGGGCCACCAACACCGGGGAGCTGTTTTTT. Its translation is CASRAGATNTGELFF.

The V gene is TRBV6-2 or TRBV6-3, the J gene TRBJ1-6, with D possibly matching TRBD1 (6 bases). The CDR3 has 19 amino acids. The V end lost 0 bases, the J end lost 2 bases, and 17 bases lay between the germline ends. Germline values: CDR1 MNHEY, CDR2 SVGEGT. The CDR3 DNA reads TGTGCCAGCAGTTACTCACCCGGGACACTGACCGCCTATAATTCACCCCTCCACTTT. It translates to CASSYSPGTLTAYNSPLHF.

The rearrangement joins TRBV11-2 to TRBJ1-4; 7 nucleotides agree with TRBD1. CDR1 is SGHAT, CDR2 FQNNGV, per germline. J lost 7 bases, V lost 7 bases, and 9 bases had no gene match. This CDR3 contains 14 residues. CDR3 bases: TGTGCCAGCAACCCTCAGGGGGGAGGTGAAAAACTGTTTTTT. Protein product: CASNPQGGGEKLFF.

The rearrangement links TRBV18 to TRBJ2-3, with D perhaps matching TRBD1 (5 bases). The CDR3 sequence is 14 residues long. Germline values: CDR1 KGHSH, CDR2 LQKENI. V was clipped by 4 bases and J by 1 base, with 9 bases between them. The CDR3 reads CASSQVGRTDTQYF. CDR3 nucleotides: TGTGCCAGCTCACAAGTGGGGCGCACAGATACGCAGTATTTT.

This sequence joins TRBV4-1 and TRBJ2-2, with 10 bases matching TRBD1. The J segment lost 0 bases and the V segment lost 1 base, leaving 2 bases of the junction unmatched. Germline loops: CDR1 MGHRA, CDR2 YSYEKL. The CDR3 covers 17 residues. CDR3 in amino acids: CASSQAGTGANTGELFF. The CDR3 DNA is TGCGCCAGCAGCCAAGCCGGGACAGGGGCGAACACCGGGGAGCTGTTTTTT.

The rearrangement uses TRBV29-1 and TRBJ2-6, with 8 nucleotides matching TRBD1. This CDR3 is built from 14 residues. Germline assignment: CDR1 SQVTM and CDR2 ANQGSEA. Trimming at V came to 4 bases and at J to 2 bases, leaving 1 base not matched to a gene. The CDR3 DNA follows: TGCAGCGTTGCGGGACAGGCTGGGGCCAACGTCCTGACTTTC. It codes for CSVAGQAGANVLTF.

The V call is TRBV19, the J call TRBJ2-3, with a possible D match to TRBD1 (5 bases). Trimming removed 10 bases at V and 2 bases at J, with 13 bases between. The CDR3 runs to 13 residues. CDR1 is LNHDA, CDR2 SQIVND, per germline (reference sequence). Written as DNA, the CDR3 is TGTGCCACCAGACAGATCTACACAGATACGCAGTATTTT. It is translated as CATRQIYTDTQYF. The variable domain in full, completed from reference TRBV19 and TRBJ2-3, reads DGGITQSPKYLFRKEGQNVTLSCEQNLNHDAMYWYRQDPGQGLRLIYYSQIVNDFQKGDIAEGYSVSREKKESFPLTVTSAQKNPTAFYLCATRQIYTDTQYFGPGTRLTVL.

This chain connects TRBV12-3 or TRBV12-4 to TRBJ1-5; D is undetermined. Trimming cost V 2 bases and J 1 base, with 3 bases left between them. The CDR3 is 13 amino acids. CDR3: CASSLQSNQPQHF. The CDR3 DNA sequence: TGTGCCAGCAGTTTACAGAGCAATCAGCCCCAGCATTTT.

The J gene is TRBJ2-2, the V gene TRBV6-4, with D perhaps matching TRBD2 (5 bases). CDR1 is MRHNA, CDR2 SNTAGT, per germline. The ends were cut back, 5 bases at V and 4 bases at J, with 11 bases in the middle. The CDR3 totals 14 residues. CDR3 bases: TGTGCCAGCAGTATAGTTGGGAGCACCGGGGAGCTGTTTTTT. Encoded protein: CASSIVGSTGELFF.